Detailed here is one T cell receptor (beta chain). The assay was immunoSEQ multiplex PCR, and TCRdb's table has in-frame clones only and misses some. This table has approximately 120,000 clones, approximately 90% appearing once. This sample is drawn from a study of control samples from healthy donors and cancer patients. Trimming took off 5 bases at V and 6 bases at J, with 12 bases between the two ends. Germline CDR1 reads SEHNR; CDR2 reads FQNEAQ (reference sequence). This CDR3 contains 13 residues. Sequences were obtained from blood. This chain uses TRBV7-9 with TRBJ2-3; the D gene is possibly TRBD2 (6 bases). This receptor was obtained from a woman in her forties or fifties in good health. This CDR3 reads CASSQTGVDTQYF. CDR3 sequence (DNA): TGTGCCAGCAGCCAGACGGGGGTCGATACGCAGTATTTT.